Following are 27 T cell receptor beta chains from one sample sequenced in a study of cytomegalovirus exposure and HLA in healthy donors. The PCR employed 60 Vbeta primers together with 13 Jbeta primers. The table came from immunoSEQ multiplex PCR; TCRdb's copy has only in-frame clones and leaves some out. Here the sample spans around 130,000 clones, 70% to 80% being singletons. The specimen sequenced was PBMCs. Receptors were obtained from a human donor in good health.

CDR3 region: CASSLPRLGLAGIYEQYF. In nucleotides, the CDR3 is TGTGCCAGCAGCCTGCCACGCCTCGGCCTAGCGGGAATCTACGAGCAGTACTTC. The chain links TRBV7-8 to TRBJ2-7; TRBD2 matches 9 bases. CDR3 size: 18 residues. The junction had 17 bases not matched to a gene; V was cut back by 5 bases and J by 3 bases. The germline gives CDR1 SGHVS, CDR2 FQNEAQ.

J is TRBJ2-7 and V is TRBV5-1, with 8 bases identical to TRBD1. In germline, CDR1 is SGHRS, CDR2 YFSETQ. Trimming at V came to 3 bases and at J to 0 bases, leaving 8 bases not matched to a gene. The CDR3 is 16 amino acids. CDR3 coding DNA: TGCGCCAGCAGCTCTCGACAGGGGCCGAGCTCCTACGAGCAGTACTTC. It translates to CASSSRQGPSSYEQYF.

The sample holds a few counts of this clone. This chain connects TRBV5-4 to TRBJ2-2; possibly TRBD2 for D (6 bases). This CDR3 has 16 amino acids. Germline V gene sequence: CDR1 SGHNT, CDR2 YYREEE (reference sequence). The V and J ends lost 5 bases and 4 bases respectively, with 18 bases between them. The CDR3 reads CASSLGGAGTTGELFF. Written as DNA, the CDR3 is TGTGCCAGCAGTCTGGGGGGTGCCGGGACCACCGGGGAGCTGTTTTTT.

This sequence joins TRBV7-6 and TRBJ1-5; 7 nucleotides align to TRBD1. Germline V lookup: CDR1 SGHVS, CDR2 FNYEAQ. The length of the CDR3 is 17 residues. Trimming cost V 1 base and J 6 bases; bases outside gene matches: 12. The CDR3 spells CASSLGGSGGRGQPQHF. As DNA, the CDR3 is TGTGCCAGCAGCTTAGGAGGGTCAGGGGGTCGCGGTCAGCCCCAGCATTTT.

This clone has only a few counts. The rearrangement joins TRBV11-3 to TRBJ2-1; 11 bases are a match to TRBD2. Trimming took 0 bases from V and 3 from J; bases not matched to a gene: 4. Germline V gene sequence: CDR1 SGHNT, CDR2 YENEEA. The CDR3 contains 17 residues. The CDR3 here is CASSLDLAGGHYNEQFF. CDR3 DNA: TGTGCCAGCAGCTTAGATCTAGCGGGAGGACACTACAATGAGCAGTTCTTC.

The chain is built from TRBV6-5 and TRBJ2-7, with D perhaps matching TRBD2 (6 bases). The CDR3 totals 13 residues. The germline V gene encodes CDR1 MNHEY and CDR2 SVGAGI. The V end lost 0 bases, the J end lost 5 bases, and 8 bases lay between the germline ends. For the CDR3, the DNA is TGTGCCAGCAGTTACTCGACTAGTAACGAGCAGTACTTC. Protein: CASSYSTSNEQYF.

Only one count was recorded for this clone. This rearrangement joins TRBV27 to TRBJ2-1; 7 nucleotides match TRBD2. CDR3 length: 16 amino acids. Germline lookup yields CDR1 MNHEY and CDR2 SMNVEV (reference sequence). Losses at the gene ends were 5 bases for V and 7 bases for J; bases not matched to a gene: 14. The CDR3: CASSPPGLGASNEQFF. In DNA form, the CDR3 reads TGTGCCAGCAGTCCGCCAGGACTAGGGGCCTCGAATGAGCAGTTCTTC.

CDR3 DNA sequence: TGTGCCAGCCTCTCAGGACAAATACGGGAGACCCAGTACTTC. Amino acid sequence: CASLSGQIRETQYF. The gene calls are TRBV6-4 and TRBJ2-5, with D possibly matching TRBD1 (5 bases). Germline CDR1 MRHNA, CDR2 SNTAGT. The ends were cut back, 8 bases at V and 5 bases at J, with 18 bases in the middle. This CDR3 region has 14 residues.

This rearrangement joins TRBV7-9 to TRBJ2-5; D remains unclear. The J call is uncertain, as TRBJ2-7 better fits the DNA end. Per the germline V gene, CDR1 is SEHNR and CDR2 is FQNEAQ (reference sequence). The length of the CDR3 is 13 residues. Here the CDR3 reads CASSLPDTYEQYF. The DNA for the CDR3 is TGTGCCAGCAGCCTACCCGACACCTACGAGCAGTACTTC.

The CDR3 sequence: CASSPGTSGRIAYEQYF. The CDR3 DNA reads as TGTGCCAGCAGTCCCGGGACTAGCGGGAGGATCGCCTACGAGCAGTACTTC. The V gene is TRBV28, the J gene TRBJ2-7, with 15 bases identical to TRBD2. The CDR3 has 17 residues. Germline V gene lookup returns CDR1 MDHEN and CDR2 SYDVKM. The junction had 7 bases not matched to a gene; V was cut back by 5 bases and J by 2 bases.

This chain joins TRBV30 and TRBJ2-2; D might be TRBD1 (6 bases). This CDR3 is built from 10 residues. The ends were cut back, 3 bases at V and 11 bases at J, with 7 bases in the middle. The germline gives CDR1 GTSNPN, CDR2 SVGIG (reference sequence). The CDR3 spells CAWRQGELFF. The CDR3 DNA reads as TGTGCCTGGAGACAGGGAGAGCTGTTTTTT.

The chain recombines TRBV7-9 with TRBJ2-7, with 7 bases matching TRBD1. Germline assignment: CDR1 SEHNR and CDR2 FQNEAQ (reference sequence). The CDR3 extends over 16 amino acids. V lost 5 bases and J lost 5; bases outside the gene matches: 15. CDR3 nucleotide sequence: TGTGCCAGCAGCCCCCCTATGGGTACAGGGGAGAACGAGCAGTACTTC. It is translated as CASSPPMGTGENEQYF.

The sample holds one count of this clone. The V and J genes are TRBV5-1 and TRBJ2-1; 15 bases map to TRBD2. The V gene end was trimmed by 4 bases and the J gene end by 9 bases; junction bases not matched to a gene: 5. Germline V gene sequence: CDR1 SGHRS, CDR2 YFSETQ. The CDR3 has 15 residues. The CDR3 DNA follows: TGCGCCAGCAGCATCGGACTAGCGGGAGGGGGTGAGCAGTTCTTC. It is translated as CASSIGLAGGGEQFF.

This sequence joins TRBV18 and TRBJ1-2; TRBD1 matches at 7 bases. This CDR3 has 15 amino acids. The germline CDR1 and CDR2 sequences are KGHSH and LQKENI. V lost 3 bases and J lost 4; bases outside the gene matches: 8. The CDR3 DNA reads TGTGCCAGCTCACCGGGGACAGTTCGCTCCTATGGCTACACCTTC. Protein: CASSPGTVRSYGYTF.

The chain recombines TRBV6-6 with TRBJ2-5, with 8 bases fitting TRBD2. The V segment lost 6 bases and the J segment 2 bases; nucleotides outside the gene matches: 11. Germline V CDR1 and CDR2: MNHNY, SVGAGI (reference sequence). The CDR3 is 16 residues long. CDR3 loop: CASSLPGTRSQETQYF. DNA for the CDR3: TGTGCCAGCAGCCTGCCCGGGACTAGAAGTCAAGAGACCCAGTACTTC.

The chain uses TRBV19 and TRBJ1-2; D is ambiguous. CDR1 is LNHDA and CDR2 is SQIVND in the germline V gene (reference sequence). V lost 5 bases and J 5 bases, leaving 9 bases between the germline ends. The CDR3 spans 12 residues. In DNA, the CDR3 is TGTGCCAGTAGTGTGACGGAGTATGGCTACACCTTC. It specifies CASSVTEYGYTF.

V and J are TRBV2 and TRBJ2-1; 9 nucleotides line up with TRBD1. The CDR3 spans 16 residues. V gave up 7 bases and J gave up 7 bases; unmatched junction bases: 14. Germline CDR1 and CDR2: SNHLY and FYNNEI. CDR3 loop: CASTQTTGGDLNEQFF. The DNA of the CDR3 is TGTGCCAGCACCCAGACGACAGGGGGGGACCTTAATGAGCAGTTCTTC.

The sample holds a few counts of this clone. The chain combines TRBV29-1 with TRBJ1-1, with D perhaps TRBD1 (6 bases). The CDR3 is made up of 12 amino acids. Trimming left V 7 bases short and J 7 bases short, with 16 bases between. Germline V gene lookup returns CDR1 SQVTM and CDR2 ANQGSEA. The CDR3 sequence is CSAEGGGNEAFF. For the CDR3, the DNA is TGCAGCGCGGAGGGGGGGGGTAATGAAGCTTTCTTT.

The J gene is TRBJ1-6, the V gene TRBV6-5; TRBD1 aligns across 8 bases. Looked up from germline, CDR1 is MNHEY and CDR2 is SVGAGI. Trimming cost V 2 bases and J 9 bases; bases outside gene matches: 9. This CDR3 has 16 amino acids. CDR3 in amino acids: CASSYTVQGGFSPLHF. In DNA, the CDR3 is TGTGCCAGCAGTTACACCGTACAGGGGGGGTTTTCACCCCTCCACTTT.

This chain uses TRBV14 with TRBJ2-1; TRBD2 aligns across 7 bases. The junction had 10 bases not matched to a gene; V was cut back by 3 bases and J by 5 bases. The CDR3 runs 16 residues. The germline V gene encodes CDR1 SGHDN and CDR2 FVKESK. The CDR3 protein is CASSQEAGLGNNEQFF. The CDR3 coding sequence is TGTGCCAGCAGCCAGGAAGCGGGGCTGGGTAACAATGAGCAGTTCTTC.

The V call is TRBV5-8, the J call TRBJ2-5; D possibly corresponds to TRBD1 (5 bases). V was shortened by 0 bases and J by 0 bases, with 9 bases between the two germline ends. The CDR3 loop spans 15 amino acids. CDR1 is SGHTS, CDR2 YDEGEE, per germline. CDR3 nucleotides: TGTGCCAGCAGCTTGGGGACAAGGTACCAAGAGACCCAGTACTTC. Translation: CASSLGTRYQETQYF.

In nucleotides, the CDR3 is TGTGCCAGCAGCGGGGGGGCACCTCTTGCCTCTGGAAACACCATATATTTT. Translated, it gives CASSGGAPLASGNTIYF. The gene calls are TRBV4-2 and TRBJ1-3; D possibly corresponds to TRBD1 (6 bases). Between the trimmed V and J ends, which lost 5 bases and 0 bases, there was a span of 17 bases. The CDR3 loop spans 17 amino acids. Germline values: CDR1 LGHNA, CDR2 YNFKEQ.

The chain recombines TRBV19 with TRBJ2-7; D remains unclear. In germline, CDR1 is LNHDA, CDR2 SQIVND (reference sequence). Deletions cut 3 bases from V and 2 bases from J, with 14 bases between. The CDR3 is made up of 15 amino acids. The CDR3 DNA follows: TGTGCCAGTAGTATGCGGCCCCCCCCGGCCTACGAGCAGTACTTC. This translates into CASSMRPPPAYEQYF.

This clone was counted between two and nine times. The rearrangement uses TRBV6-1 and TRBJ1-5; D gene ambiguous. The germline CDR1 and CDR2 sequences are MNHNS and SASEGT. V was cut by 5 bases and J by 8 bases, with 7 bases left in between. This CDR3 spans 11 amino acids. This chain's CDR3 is CASSRGKPQHF. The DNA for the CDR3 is TGTGCCAGCAGTAGAGGGAAGCCCCAGCATTTT.

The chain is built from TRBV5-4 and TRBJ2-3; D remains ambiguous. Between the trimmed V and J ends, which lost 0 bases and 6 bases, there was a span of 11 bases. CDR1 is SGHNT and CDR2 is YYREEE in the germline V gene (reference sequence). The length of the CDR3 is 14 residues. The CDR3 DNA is TGTGCCAGCAGCTTGGAGCTAGAGAATGATACGCAGTATTTT. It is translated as CASSLELENDTQYF.

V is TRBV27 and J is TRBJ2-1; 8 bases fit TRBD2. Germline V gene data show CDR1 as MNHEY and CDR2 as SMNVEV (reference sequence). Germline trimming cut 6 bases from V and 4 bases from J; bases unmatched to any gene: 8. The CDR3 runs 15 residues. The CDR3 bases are TGTGCCAGCAGGCGGGGGGTTATGGTTTACAATGAGCAGTTCTTC. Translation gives CASRRGVMVYNEQFF.

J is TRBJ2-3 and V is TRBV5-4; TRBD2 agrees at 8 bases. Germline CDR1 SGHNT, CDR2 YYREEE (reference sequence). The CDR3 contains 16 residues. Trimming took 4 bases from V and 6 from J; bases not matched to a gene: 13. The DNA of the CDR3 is TGTGCCAGCAGCGCACCGGAGAGCGGGAGTGAGGATACGCAGTATTTT. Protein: CASSAPESGSEDTQYF. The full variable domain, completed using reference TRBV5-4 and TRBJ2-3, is ETGVTQSPTHLIKTRGQQVTLRCSSQSGHNTVSWYQQALGQGPQFIFQYYREEENGRGNFPPRFSGLQFPNYSSELNVNALELDDSALYLCASSAPESGSEDTQYFGPGTRLTVL.